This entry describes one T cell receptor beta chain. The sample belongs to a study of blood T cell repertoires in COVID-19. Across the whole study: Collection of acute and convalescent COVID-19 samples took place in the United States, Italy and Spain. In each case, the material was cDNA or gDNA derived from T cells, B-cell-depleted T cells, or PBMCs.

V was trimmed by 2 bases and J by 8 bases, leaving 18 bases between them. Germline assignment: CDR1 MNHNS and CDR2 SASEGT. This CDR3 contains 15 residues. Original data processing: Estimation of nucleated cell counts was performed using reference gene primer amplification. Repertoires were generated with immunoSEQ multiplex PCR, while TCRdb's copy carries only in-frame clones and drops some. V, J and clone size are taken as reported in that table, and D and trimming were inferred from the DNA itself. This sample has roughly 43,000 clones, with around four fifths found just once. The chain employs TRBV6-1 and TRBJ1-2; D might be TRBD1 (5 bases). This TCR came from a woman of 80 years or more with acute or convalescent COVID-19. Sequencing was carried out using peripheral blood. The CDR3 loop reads CASSELLDIVFGYTF. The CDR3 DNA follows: TGTGCCAGCAGTGAACTTCTGGACATTGTTTTCGGCTACACCTTC.